These 7 T cell receptor beta chains were sequenced from one sample in a study of blood T cell repertoires in COVID-19. TCRdb's table, derived via immunoSEQ multiplex PCR, lists solely in-frame clones and lacks some. The table records 300,000 to 400,000 clones, approximately 88% of them present only once. What was sequenced was PBMCs or T cells enriched from blood (not recorded which). Source of these receptors: a woman younger than 45 with acute COVID-19.

The chain links TRBV24-1 to TRBJ1-4, with TRBD1 as a possible D gene (6 bases). CDR1 KGHDR and CDR2 SFDVKD come from the germline V gene. The CDR3 totals 16 residues. V lost 3 bases and J lost 3, with 13 bases in between. The CDR3 loop is CATSDPQGSANEKLFF. CDR3 nucleotide sequence: TGTGCCACCAGTGATCCACAGGGTTCCGCTAATGAAAAACTGTTTTTT.

The chain links TRBV19 to TRBJ2-3; 10 bases align to TRBD2. CDR1 is LNHDA, CDR2 SQIVND, per germline (reference sequence). There are 16 residues in the CDR3. With 5 bases clipped from V and 3 bases from J, the junction kept 8 bases outside the gene matches. Here the CDR3 reads CASSSILAGWTDTQYF. The CDR3 DNA reads TGTGCCAGTAGTTCGATACTAGCGGGGTGGACAGATACGCAGTATTTT. Filled out from reference TRBV19 and TRBJ2-3, the complete variable domain reads DGGITQSPKYLFRKEGQNVTLSCEQNLNHDAMYWYRQDPGQGLRLIYYSQIVNDFQKGDIAEGYSVSREKKESFPLTVTSAQKNPTAFYLCASSSILAGWTDTQYFGPGTRLTVL.

The V call is TRBV2, the J call TRBJ2-7; 8 bases match TRBD2. CDR3 length: 13 residues. J gave up 4 bases and V 7 bases, and 6 bases lay outside the gene matches. The germline gives CDR1 SNHLY, CDR2 FYNNEI. CDR3 sequence reads: CASKPRGGYEQYF. CDR3 coding DNA: TGTGCCAGCAAACCGCGCGGGGGGTACGAGCAGTACTTC.

J is TRBJ2-3 and V is TRBV28; D possibly corresponds to TRBD1 (6 bases). The ends were cut back, 6 bases at V and 0 bases at J, with 16 bases in the middle. Looked up from germline, CDR1 is MDHEN and CDR2 is SYDVKM. The CDR3 spans 16 residues. The CDR3 DNA reads TGTGCCAGCAGCCCTGAACAGGGCGCTAGCACAGATACGCAGTATTTT. As protein: CASSPEQGASTDTQYF.

The rearrangement joins TRBV5-1 to TRBJ1-5; D not certain. V lost 0 bases to trimming and J lost 9 bases, with 13 bases between them. This CDR3 spans 14 amino acids. The germline gives CDR1 SGHRS, CDR2 YFSETQ. DNA for the CDR3: TGCGCCAGCAGCTTGGAAGGCCAGGAAGGGCCCCAGCATTTT. Translation: CASSLEGQEGPQHF.

V and J are TRBV2 and TRBJ1-2; tentatively, D is TRBD1 (5 bases). The CDR3 spans 11 residues. Germline V gene lookup returns CDR1 SNHLY and CDR2 FYNNEI. Trimming left V 8 bases short and J 4 bases short, with 8 bases between. DNA of the CDR3: TGTGCCAGCGGGGCGAGCTATGGCTACACCTTC. This encodes CASGASYGYTF.

The V and J genes are TRBV15 and TRBJ2-5; no firm D call. Trimming stripped 3 bases from V and 5 bases from J, with 4 bases between. From germline, CDR1 is LNHNV and CDR2 YYDKDF (reference sequence). This CDR3 region has 11 residues. The DNA of the CDR3 is TGTGCCACCAGCAGTCGGGAGACCCAGTACTTC. Its protein product is CATSSRETQYF.